What follows are 15 T cell receptor beta chains derived from one specimen sequenced in a study of cytomegalovirus exposure and HLA in healthy donors (dated by TCRdb to 2016 to 2017). The library was made by the immunoSEQ multiplex PCR assay. The multiplex PCR relied on a mix of 60 forward primers for TCR Vbeta segments and 13 reverse primers for TCR Jbeta segments. TCRdb obtained this table from immuneACCESS and retained in-frame rearrangements with V and J assigned. These tables miss some clones; where compared with another copy, unresolved V genes account for less than half of the shortfall, and the remainder is unexplained. The data table for this sample lists some 150,000 clones. The ten largest clonotypes hold 2.2% of the sample. Sequencing was done on a sample of PBMCs. The receptors shown here come from a woman aged 18-29 years in good health and CMV-seronegative.

On this clone itself: The same CDR3 arises from other DNA sequences in this sample as well. The chain has TRBV18 and TRBJ1-1, with a weak D call TRBD1 (5 bases). The CDR3 is 14 amino acids. The germline CDR1 and CDR2 sequences are KGHSH and LQKENI. V lost 6 bases to trimming and J lost 4 bases, with 15 bases between them. CDR3 loop: CASSLGPGGTEAFF. The CDR3 coding sequence is TGTGCCAGCTCCTTAGGGCCGGGGGGCACTGAAGCTTTCTTT.

The CDR3 DNA is TGTGCCTGCAACTCAAAACTAGCGTTAGATACGCAGTATTTT. Encoded protein: CACNSKLALDTQYF. This rearrangement joins TRBV30 to TRBJ2-3; 7 nucleotides line up with TRBD2. The V segment lost 6 bases and the J segment 5 bases; nucleotides outside the gene matches: 11. The CDR3 loop spans 14 amino acids. Germline V gene lookup returns CDR1 GTSNPN and CDR2 SVGIG (reference sequence). The full variable domain, its missing parts supplied by reference TRBV30 and TRBJ2-3, is SQTIHQWPATLVQPVGSPLSLECTVEGTSNPNLYWYRQAAGRGLQLLFYSVGIGQISSEVPQNLSASRPQDRQFILSSKKLLLSDSGFYLCACNSKLALDTQYFGPGTRLTVL.

The J gene is TRBJ2-5, the V gene TRBV5-1, with TRBD2 matching 12 bases. With 4 bases clipped from V and 5 bases from J, the junction kept 6 bases outside the gene matches. CDR1 and CDR2 (germline): SGHRS, YFSETQ. The CDR3 totals 15 residues. Here the CDR3 DNA reads TGCGCCAGCAGCCCCTCTAGCGGGAGGGAGGAGACCCAGTACTTC. Encoded protein: CASSPSSGREETQYF.

The chain is built from TRBV19 and TRBJ2-5, with 10 bases lining up with TRBD1. In germline, CDR1 is LNHDA, CDR2 SQIVND (reference sequence). The CDR3 loop spans 14 amino acids. Unmatched junction bases numbered 8, after V lost 6 bases and J lost 7 bases. The CDR3 DNA follows: TGTGCCAGTAGCTTCGGGACAGGGGAGGGGACCCAGTACTTC. Encoded protein: CASSFGTGEGTQYF.

The chain links TRBV5-4 to TRBJ2-6; 8 bases fit TRBD1. V lost 3 bases to trimming and J lost 0 bases; unmatched junction nucleotides: 8. The CDR3 contains 18 residues. The V gene's germline CDR1 is SGHNT and CDR2 YYREEE (reference sequence). CDR3 in DNA: TGTGCCAGCAGCTCGGTGACAGGGGTCCTCTCTGGGGCCAACGTCCTGACTTTC. It specifies CASSSVTGVLSGANVLTF.

The chain uses TRBV30 and TRBJ2-5; a possible D gene is TRBD1 (5 bases). The CDR3 extends over 13 amino acids. Trimming pared 2 bases from V and 0 bases from J, leaving 7 bases between. Germline V gene sequence: CDR1 GTSNPN, CDR2 SVGIG (reference sequence). CDR3 nucleotides: TGTGCCTGGAGTTCAGGGAACCAAGAGACCCAGTACTTC. Translating gives CAWSSGNQETQYF.

This chain joins TRBV25-1 and TRBJ2-7, with 7 bases identical to TRBD1. CDR1 is MGHDK, CDR2 SYGVNS, per germline. V lost 4 bases, J lost 1 base, and 7 bases stayed unmatched. The CDR3 sequence is 15 residues long. CDR3 amino acids: CASSGPGTVSYEQYF. In DNA, the CDR3 is TGTGCCAGCAGTGGTCCCGGGACAGTTTCCTACGAGCAGTACTTC.

The chain recombines TRBV27 with TRBJ1-5, with TRBD1 as a possible D gene (5 bases). The germline CDR1 and CDR2 sequences are MNHEY and SMNVEV (reference sequence). The CDR3 is 16 residues long. The ends were cut back, 3 bases at V and 5 bases at J, with 17 bases in the middle. For the CDR3, the DNA is TGTGCCAGCAGTTTGGTAGGGACTGGCGGGGATCAGCCCCAGCATTTT. Protein product: CASSLVGTGGDQPQHF.

The V call is TRBV6-4, the J call TRBJ2-2; 11 bases match TRBD2. CDR3 length: 15 residues. Germline lookup yields CDR1 MRHNA and CDR2 SNTAGT. V was clipped by 7 bases and J by 6 bases; unmatched bases: 7. For the CDR3, the DNA is TGTGCCAGCACCCCAACTAGCGGGAGCGCCGGGGAGCTGTTTTTT. Encoded protein: CASTPTSGSAGELFF.

The chain combines TRBV6-5 with TRBJ1-3; D is ambiguous. Trimming pared 0 bases from V and 8 bases from J, leaving 14 bases between. Germline CDR1 is MNHEY and CDR2 is SVGAGI. This CDR3 region has 15 residues. CDR3 region: CASSYSLTWRYTIYF. The CDR3 bases are TGTGCCAGCAGTTACTCTCTGACGTGGAGGTACACCATATATTTT.

In DNA, the CDR3 is TGTGCCAGCAGCCCGGACAGTCTCTCCAATCAGCCCCAGCATTTT. Translation: CASSPDSLSNQPQHF. The gene calls are TRBV2 and TRBJ1-5; TRBD1 is a possible D gene (6 bases). This CDR3 comprises 15 residues. The germline V gene encodes CDR1 SNHLY and CDR2 FYNNEI. The ends were cut back, 6 bases at V and 3 bases at J, with 15 bases in the middle.

The rearrangement links TRBV7-2 to TRBJ1-1; D gene unclear. The germline V gene encodes CDR1 SGHTA and CDR2 FQGNSA. The germline V and J ends were trimmed by 1 base and 1 base, with 4 bases remaining between them. This CDR3 spans 13 amino acids. The CDR3 is CASSLVRNTEAFF. Written as DNA, the CDR3 is TGTGCCAGCAGCTTAGTGCGGAACACTGAAGCTTTCTTT.

The V and J genes are TRBV5-1 and TRBJ2-5, with D possibly TRBD2 on 7 matching bases. CDR1 is SGHRS and CDR2 is YFSETQ in the germline V gene. Trimming shortened V by 4 bases and J by 5 bases, and 15 bases separated the two germline ends. The CDR3 is made up of 14 amino acids. The CDR3 here is CASSPQGREETQYF. In DNA, the CDR3 is TGCGCCAGCAGCCCCCAGGGGAGGGAGGAGACCCAGTACTTC.

This sequence joins TRBV7-9 and TRBJ2-7, with TRBD2 matching 12 bases. The V and J ends lost 0 bases and 1 base, in that order; junction bases with no gene match: 4. There are 17 residues in the CDR3. Per germline, CDR1 SEHNR and CDR2 FQNEAQ (reference sequence). The CDR3 sequence is CASSLAGGLAGSYEQYF. CDR3 nucleotides: TGTGCCAGCAGCTTAGCCGGGGGACTAGCGGGTTCCTACGAGCAGTACTTC.

This chain uses TRBV5-6 with TRBJ2-7; TRBD2 matches 14 bases. Germline lookup yields CDR1 SGHDT and CDR2 YYEEEE. After removal of 2 bases from V and 3 bases from J, the junction contained 1 base not matched to a gene. The CDR3 spans 15 residues. CDR3 residues: CASSFGLAGGYEQYF. The CDR3, as DNA: TGTGCCAGCAGCTTTGGACTAGCGGGAGGCTACGAGCAGTACTTC.